This T cell receptor beta chain was sequenced in a study of shared clonotypes between healthy human individuals. Study results and caveats: Sorted-subset sequencing was shown by rarefaction to be incomplete despite large depth.

A note on this clone: As yet, its antigen is unknown.

The junction had 6 bases not matched to a gene; V was cut back by 4 bases and J by 4 bases. The CDR3 runs 15 residues. CDR1 is LGHNA and CDR2 is YSLEER in the germline V gene. The assay used deep level. Data came from immunoSEQ multiplex PCR; TCRdb stores just in-frame clones and leaves some out. The sample carries fewer than 1.8 million clones, approximately 98.5% recorded once. V gene TRBV4-3 combines with J gene TRBJ2-7, with 11 bases identical to TRBD2. The clonotype originates from a man aged 25 to 45 in good health. The sample taken for sequencing was naive CD4+ T cells sorted from blood. The subset is: CD45RA+ positively selected. CDR3: CASSLLTSGSYEQYF. CDR3 bases: TGCGCCAGCAGCCTACTCACTAGCGGGAGTTACGAGCAGTACTTC.